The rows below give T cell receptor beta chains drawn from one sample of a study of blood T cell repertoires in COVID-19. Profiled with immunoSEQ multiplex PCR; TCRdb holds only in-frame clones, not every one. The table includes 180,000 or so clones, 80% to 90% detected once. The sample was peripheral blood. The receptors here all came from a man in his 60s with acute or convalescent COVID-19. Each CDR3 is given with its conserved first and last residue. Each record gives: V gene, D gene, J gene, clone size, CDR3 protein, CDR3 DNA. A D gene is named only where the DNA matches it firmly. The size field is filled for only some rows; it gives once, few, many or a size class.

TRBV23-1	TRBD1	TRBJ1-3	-	CASSGTGRSGNTIYF	TGCGCCAGCAGCGGGACAGGGAGATCTGGAAACACCATATATTTT
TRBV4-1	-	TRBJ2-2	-	CASRRVPGRGTGELFF	TGCGCCAGCAGAAGAGTTCCGGGGCGGGGCACCGGGGAGCTGTTTTTT
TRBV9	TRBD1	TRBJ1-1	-	CASSIGDRGAEAFF	TGTGCCAGCAGCATCGGGGACAGGGGGGCTGAAGCTTTCTTT
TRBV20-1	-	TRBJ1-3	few	CSASPGTRIYGNTIYF	TGCAGTGCTAGTCCCGGGACACGGATCTATGGAAACACCATATATTTT
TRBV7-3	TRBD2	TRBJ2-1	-	CASSRASGRYNEQFF	TGTGCCAGCAGCCGAGCTAGCGGAAGATACAATGAGCAGTTCTTC
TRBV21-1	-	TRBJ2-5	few	CASSKVFGGIQETQYF	TGTGCCAGCAGCAAAGTTTTCGGGGGAATCCAAGAGACCCAGTACTTC
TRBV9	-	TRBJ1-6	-	CASSVGGGDSPLHF	TGTGCCAGCAGCGTAGGAGGGGGGGATTCACCCCTCCACTTT
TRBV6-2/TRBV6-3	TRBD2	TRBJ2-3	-	CASSRGGDTQYF	TGTGCCAGCAGCCGGGGGGGAGATACGCAGTATTTT
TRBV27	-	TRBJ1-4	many	CASSFGGDEKLFF	TGTGCCAGCAGTTTCGGGGGGGATGAAAAACTGTTTTTT
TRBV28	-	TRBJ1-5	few	CASSLGGISNQPQHF	TGTGCCAGCAGTCTGGGGGGGATTAGCAATCAGCCCCAGCATTTT
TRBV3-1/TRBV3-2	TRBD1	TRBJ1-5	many	CAGFLRGNQPQHF	TGTGCCGGGTTCCTCAGGGGGAATCAGCCCCAGCATTTT
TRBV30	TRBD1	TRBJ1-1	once	CAWSARQGSYSEAFF	TGTGCCTGGAGTGCAAGACAGGGGTCTTACAGTGAAGCTTTCTTT
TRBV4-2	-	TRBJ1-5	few	CASSASRGQPQHF	TGTGCCAGCAGCGCAAGTAGGGGTCAGCCCCAGCATTTT
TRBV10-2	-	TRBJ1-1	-	CASSRQDMNTEAFF	TGCGCCAGCAGCCGACAGGATATGAACACTGAAGCTTTCTTT
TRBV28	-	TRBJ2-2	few	CASSLRSLSAGELFF	TGTGCCAGCAGTTTGAGGAGCCTCAGCGCCGGGGAGCTGTTTTTT
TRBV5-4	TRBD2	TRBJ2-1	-	CASSTGLAGGAYNEQFF	TGTGCCAGCAGCACGGGACTAGCGGGAGGGGCCTACAATGAGCAGTTCTTC
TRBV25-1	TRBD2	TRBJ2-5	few	CASSVGTSGIGTQYF	TGTGCCAGCAGTGTCGGGACTAGCGGGATAGGGACCCAGTACTTC
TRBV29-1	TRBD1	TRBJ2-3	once	CSVVPGQGASTDTQYF	TGCAGCGTTGTGCCCGGTCAGGGGGCTAGCACAGATACGCAGTATTTT
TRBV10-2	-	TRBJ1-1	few	CASTDRIMNTEAFF	TGCGCCAGCACAGACAGGATCATGAACACTGAAGCTTTCTTT
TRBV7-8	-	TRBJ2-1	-	CASRGPESYNEQFF	TGTGCCAGCCGAGGCCCGGAGTCCTACAATGAGCAGTTCTTC
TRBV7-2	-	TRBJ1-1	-	CASSLARQYDNTEAFF	TGTGCCAGCAGCTTAGCGCGGCAGTACGATAACACTGAAGCTTTCTTT
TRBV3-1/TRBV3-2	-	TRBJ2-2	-	CASSQRSGGGELFF	TGTGCCAGCAGCCAACGCTCCGGAGGTGGGGAGCTGTTTTTT
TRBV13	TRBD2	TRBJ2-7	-	CASSSGAGGGYEQYF	TGTGCCAGCAGCTCCGGAGCGGGAGGGGGCTACGAGCAGTACTTC
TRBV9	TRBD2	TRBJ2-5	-	CASSEGTSGAYQETQYF	TGTGCCAGCAGCGAGGGGACTAGCGGAGCGTACCAAGAGACCCAGTACTTC
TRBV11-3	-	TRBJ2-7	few	CASSLERDTYEQYF	TGTGCCAGCAGCCTTGAGCGGGACACCTACGAGCAGTACTTC
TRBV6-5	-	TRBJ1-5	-	CASSSDRSRQPQHF	TGTGCCAGCAGTTCCGACAGGTCGCGTCAGCCCCAGCATTTT
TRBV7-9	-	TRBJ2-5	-	CASSLVASTDRETQYF	TGTGCCAGCAGCTTAGTAGCGAGCACGGACAGAGAGACCCAGTACTTC
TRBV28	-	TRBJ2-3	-	CASSPARGRTSTDTQYF	TGTGCCAGCAGTCCAGCCAGAGGACGGACTAGCACAGATACGCAGTATTTT
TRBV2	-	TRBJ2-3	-	CASKLTGSTDTQYF	TGTGCCAGCAAACTTACTGGTAGCACAGATACGCAGTATTTT
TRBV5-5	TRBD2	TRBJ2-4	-	CASSPRGGMDSIQYF	TGTGCCAGCAGCCCCCGGGGGGGGATGGACAGCATTCAGTACTTC
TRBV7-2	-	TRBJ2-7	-	CASSVNSYEQYF	TGTGCCAGCAGCGTAAACTCCTACGAGCAGTACTTC
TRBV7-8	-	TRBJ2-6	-	CASSRGAGSGANVLTF	TGTGCCAGCAGCCGAGGGGCAGGCTCTGGGGCCAACGTCCTGACTTTC
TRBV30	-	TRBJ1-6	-	CAWRLEPRNSPLHF	TGTGCCTGGAGACTGGAGCCGCGAAATTCACCCCTCCACTTT
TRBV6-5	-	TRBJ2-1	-	CASSYSDEQFF	TGTGCCAGCAGTTATTCGGATGAGCAGTTCTTC
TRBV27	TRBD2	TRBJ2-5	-	CASSLKTLAGAQETQYF	TGTGCCAGCAGTTTAAAGACCCTAGCGGGAGCTCAAGAGACCCAGTACTTC
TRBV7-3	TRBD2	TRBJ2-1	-	CASSSGTSTRNEQFF	TGTGCCAGCAGCTCCGGGACTAGCACGCGGAATGAGCAGTTCTTC
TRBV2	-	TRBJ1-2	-	CASSSDSNYGYTF	TGTGCCAGCAGTTCGGACAGTAACTATGGCTACACCTTC
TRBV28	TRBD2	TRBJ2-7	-	CASRTPPGLAGAYEQYF	TGTGCCAGCAGGACCCCCCCCGGACTAGCGGGAGCCTACGAGCAGTACTTC
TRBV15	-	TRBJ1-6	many	CATSRDGEGPSPLHF	TGTGCCACCAGCAGAGATGGGGAGGGGCCTTCACCCCTCCACTTT
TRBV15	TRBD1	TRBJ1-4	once	CATSKRSGGYEKLFF	TGTGCCACCAGCAAAAGATCAGGGGGCTACGAAAAACTGTTTTTT
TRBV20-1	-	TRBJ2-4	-	CSASLEMIKNIQYF	TGCAGTGCTAGTCTGGAGATGATTAAAAACATTCAGTACTTC
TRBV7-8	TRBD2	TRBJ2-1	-	CASSPGVGLASYNEQFF	TGTGCCAGCAGCCCAGGGGTCGGACTAGCCAGCTACAATGAGCAGTTCTTC
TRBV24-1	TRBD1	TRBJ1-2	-	CATSDFGQGEVGGYTF	TGTGCCACCAGTGATTTTGGCCAGGGGGAAGTCGGGGGCTACACCTTC
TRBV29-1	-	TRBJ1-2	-	CSAGQGQNYGYTF	TGCAGCGCGGGGCAGGGCCAAAACTATGGCTACACCTTC
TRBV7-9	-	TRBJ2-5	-	CASSSTADRVAQYF	TGTGCCAGCAGCTCGACAGCTGACCGGGTGGCCCAGTACTTC
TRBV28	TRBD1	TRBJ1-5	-	CASRGGQGATQPQHF	TGTGCCAGCAGGGGGGGACAGGGGGCGACCCAGCCCCAGCATTTT
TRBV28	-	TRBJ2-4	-	CASSRGVTMAKNIQYF	TGTGCCAGCAGCAGGGGGGTCACGATGGCCAAAAACATTCAGTACTTC
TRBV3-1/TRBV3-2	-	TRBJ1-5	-	CASSDMGGGQPQHF	TGTGCCAGCAGCGACATGGGGGGTGGACAGCCCCAGCATTTT
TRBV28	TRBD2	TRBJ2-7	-	CASSFNSGKREQYF	TGTGCCAGCAGTTTTAATAGCGGGAAGCGCGAGCAGTACTTC
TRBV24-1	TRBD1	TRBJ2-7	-	CATSDRTGAGYEQYF	TGTGCCACCAGTGATCGGACAGGGGCGGGATACGAGCAGTACTTC
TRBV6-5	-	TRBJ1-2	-	CASSYRGQPFNYGYTF	TGTGCCAGCAGTTACCGCGGACAGCCCTTCAACTATGGCTACACCTTC
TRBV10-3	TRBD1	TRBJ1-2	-	CAISASRGKLDGYTF	TGTGCCATCAGTGCTAGCAGGGGGAAGCTCGATGGCTACACCTTC
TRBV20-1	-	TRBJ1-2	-	CSASRARGYTF	TGCAGTGCCAGCCGCGCGCGGGGCTACACCTTC
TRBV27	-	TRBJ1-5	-	CASRPGRSNQPQHF	TGTGCCAGCCGACCGGGGAGGAGCAATCAGCCCCAGCATTTT
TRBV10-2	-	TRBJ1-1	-	CASSESAANTEAFF	TGCGCCAGCAGTGAGTCTGCGGCAAACACTGAAGCTTTCTTT
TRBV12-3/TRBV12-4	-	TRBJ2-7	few	CASSVRGAYEQYF	TGTGCCAGCAGCGTCAGGGGTGCCTACGAGCAGTACTTC
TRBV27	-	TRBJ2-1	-	CASSPWGRLGGNEQFF	TGTGCCAGCAGCCCTTGGGGGCGACTCGGAGGAAATGAGCAGTTCTTC
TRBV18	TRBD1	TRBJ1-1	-	CASSVPGQLNTEAFF	TGTGCCAGCTCAGTGCCGGGACAGCTGAACACTGAAGCTTTCTTT
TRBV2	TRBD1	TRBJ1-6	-	CASGTDSYNSPLHF	TGTGCCAGCGGGACAGACAGCTATAATTCACCCCTCCACTTT
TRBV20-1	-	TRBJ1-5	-	CSASGGGQPQHF	TGCAGTGCTAGTGGTGGAGGCCAGCCCCAGCATTTT